A single sample is the source of the 21 T cell receptor beta chains below, sequenced in a study of T cells in Graves' hyperthyroidism and ophthalmopathy. It was RNA transcripts that yielded the amplified TCR beta CDR3 regions. The TCR CDR3 was amplified in a first-round RT-PCR using the HTBI primer set. TCRdb redid the calling of the multiplex PCR reads with MiXCR, one entry per CDR3 protein. The table lists roughly 710,000 distinct CDR3 sequences, 35% of them singletons. The sequenced sample consisted of blood. These receptors were collected from a woman between 40 and 55 years old with Graves' hyperthyroidism.

V is TRBV19 and J is TRBJ2-7; D might be TRBD2 (5 bases). V was trimmed by 2 bases and J by 6 bases, leaving 11 bases between them. This CDR3 spans 13 amino acids. Germline V CDR1 and CDR2: LNHDA, SQIVND (reference sequence). Here the CDR3 DNA reads TGTGCCAGTAGTATAACAGCAAGCGGCGAGCAGTACTTC. Protein sequence: CASSITASGEQYF.

V usage is TRBV12-3 or TRBV12-4 and J usage is TRBJ1-5; D is perhaps TRBD1 (6 bases). Trimming pared 1 base from V and 7 bases from J, leaving 14 bases between. CDR3 length equals 15 residues. In DNA, the CDR3 is TGTGCCAGCAGTTTAGAGGGGGGGCGCGAACAGCCCCAGCATTTT. The encoded protein is CASSLEGGREQPQHF.

This clonotype was counted at least ten times. The chain carries TRBV2 and TRBJ1-5; unclear D gene. Trimming pared 3 bases from V and 0 bases from J, leaving 6 bases between. CDR3 size: 14 residues. CDR1 is SNHLY, CDR2 FYNNEI, per germline. CDR3 sequence: CASSDDFSNQPQHF. In DNA, the CDR3 is TGTGCCAGCAGTGATGACTTTAGCAATCAGCCCCAGCATTTT. Full variable domain (rest looked up from reference TRBV2 and TRBJ1-5): EPEVTQTPSHQVTQMGQEVILRCVPISNHLYFYWYRQILGQKVEFLVSFYNNEISEKSEIFDDQFSVERPDGSNFTLKIRSTKLEDSAMYFCASSDDFSNQPQHFGDGTRLSIL.

The chain joins TRBV20-1 to TRBJ1-5; D is ambiguous. CDR3 length: 14 amino acids. CDR1 is DFQATT, CDR2 SNEGSKA, per germline (reference sequence). V dropped 7 bases and J dropped 4 bases, with 17 bases sitting between them. As DNA, the CDR3 is TGCAGTGTACTAACCGGACGGGAAAATCAGCCCCAGCATTTT. It encodes CSVLTGRENQPQHF.

Turning to this clonotype: A clone one base away is much larger, so this may be a read error. This chain uses TRBV7-6 with TRBJ1-4; TRBD1 might be the D (5 bases). This CDR3 comprises 14 residues. The ends were cut back, 1 base at V and 12 bases at J, with 15 bases in the middle. Germline loops: CDR1 SGHVS, CDR2 FNYEAQ. CDR3 sequence: CASSLGSGNEELFF. The CDR3 DNA reads as TGTGCCAGCAGCTTAGGATCAGGGAACGAAGAACTGTTTTTT. Full variable domain (outside the CDR3, taken from reference TRBV7-6 and TRBJ1-4): GAGVSQSPRYKVTKRGQDVALRCDPISGHVSLYWYRQALGQGPEFLTYFNYEAQQDKSGLPNDRFSAERPEGSISTLTIQRTEQRDSAMYRCASSLGSGNEELFFGSGTQLSVL.

For this clonotype: The germline gene is not matched at one end of the junction; a read error may be the cause. This chain joins TRBV10-3 and TRBJ1-2; tentative D call: TRBD1 (6 bases). This CDR3 contains 16 residues. CDR1 is ENHRY and CDR2 is SYGVKD in the germline V gene. The CDR3 here is CASSWTDGRANYGYTF. In DNA form, the CDR3 reads TGTGCCAGCAGTTGGACAGACGGAAGAGCTAACTATGGCTACACCTTC.

The chain uses TRBV10-3 and TRBJ1-2, with a tentative D call TRBD1 (6 bases). The CDR3 loop spans 13 amino acids. Germline-derived CDR1 and CDR2 are ENHRY and SYGVKD. The V end was cut by 10 bases, the J end by 2 bases, with 14 bases between. CDR3 region: CASYPGTNYGYTF. The CDR3 DNA reads TGTGCCAGCTACCCCGGGACAAACTATGGCTACACCTTC.

The chain combines TRBV4-1 with TRBJ2-5; TRBD1 or TRBD2 may be the D gene (5 bases each). Germline V CDR1 and CDR2: MGHRA, YSYEKL. The CDR3 is 15 amino acids. V shed 6 bases and J shed 2 bases, with 16 bases lying between them. CDR3 DNA sequence: TGCGCCAGCAGTCTATCGTCGGGGCGTCAAGAGACCCAGTACTTC. Translated: CASSLSSGRQETQYF.

V usage is TRBV10-3 and J usage is TRBJ1-1; D remains unclear. CDR1 and CDR2 from the germline V gene are ENHRY and SYGVKD. CDR3 length: 14 amino acids. Trimming took 10 bases from V and 0 from J, leaving 15 bases between them. The CDR3 loop reads CASRLGYLNTEAFF. The CDR3 bases are TGTGCCAGCAGACTCGGATACCTGAACACTGAAGCTTTCTTT.

This clonotype was counted between two and nine times. The chain links TRBV12-3 or TRBV12-4 to TRBJ1-6; no clear D gene. V was cut by 6 bases and J by 9 bases, with 15 bases left in between. This CDR3 has 14 residues. This CDR3 is CASRKTAGFSPLHF. CDR3 DNA sequence: TGTGCCAGCAGGAAAACCGCCGGGTTTTCACCCCTCCACTTT.

This clonotype was recorded once. Just one base apart from a much larger clone, this may be a read error. The rearrangement joins TRBV7-2 to TRBJ2-5, with 7 bases aligning to TRBD1. The junction had 5 bases not matched to a gene; V was cut back by 4 bases and J by 3 bases. CDR1 is SGHTA, CDR2 FQGNSA, per germline. The CDR3 is made up of 14 amino acids. CDR3 loop: CASSSADREETQYF. CDR3 bases: TGTGCCAGCAGCTCAGCAGACAGGGAAGAGACCCAGTACTTC.

The V and J genes are TRBV20-1 and TRBJ2-5; D may correspond to TRBD1 or TRBD2 (5 bases each). The germline gives CDR1 DFQATT, CDR2 SNEGSKA (reference sequence). CDR3 length equals 16 residues. V shed 6 bases and J shed 5 bases, with 25 bases lying between them. DNA of the CDR3: TGCAGTGCCATTGAGGGCCCAGGGACGGGAACGGAGACCCAGTACTTC. Translation gives CSAIEGPGTGTETQYF.

As regards this clonotype: One end of the junction varies from germline; a read error may be responsible. This chain connects TRBV7-9 to TRBJ1-2, with D possibly TRBD1 on 5 matching bases. Germline V gene lookup returns CDR1 SEHNR and CDR2 FQNEAQ (reference sequence). The CDR3 is made up of 19 amino acids. The CDR3 DNA follows: TGCGCCAGCAGCCAATACATTACGGCCCGTTCAGGGCCAAACTATGGCTACACCTTC. Protein product: CASSQYITARSGPNYGYTF.

Points on this clonotype: The junction differs from germline at one of its ends, possibly a read error. The chain is built from TRBV2 and TRBJ2-7; unclear D gene. The CDR3 has 13 residues. Germline V gene data show CDR1 as SNHLY and CDR2 as FYNNEI. DNA for the CDR3: TGTGCCGGCAGCGAAGGTGAATTGGGGTGGCGGTACTTC. It is translated as CAGSEGELGWRYF.

CDR3 sequence (DNA): TGTGCCAGCAGCCAGGACTATCGGGGAGCTGGAAACACCATATATTTT. This gives the protein CASSQDYRGAGNTIYF. This chain links TRBV7-2 with TRBJ1-3; D remains ambiguous. Trimming removed 5 bases from V and 2 bases from J, with 16 bases in between. Germline CDR1 reads SGHTA; CDR2 reads FQGNSA. There are 16 residues in the CDR3.

Only one count was recorded for this clonotype. The V call is TRBV5-1, the J call TRBJ1-1; D possibly corresponds to TRBD1 (6 bases). This CDR3 comprises 16 residues. Germline V gene lookup returns CDR1 SGHRS and CDR2 YFSETQ. Trimming shortened V by 0 bases and J by 1 base, and 13 bases separated the two germline ends. For the CDR3, the DNA is TGCGCCAGCAGCTTGGAGCCACAGGGTACGAACACTGAAGCTTTCTTT. Protein sequence: CASSLEPQGTNTEAFF.

Regarding this clonotype: A read error may produce the germline difference seen at one junction end. The chain employs TRBV7-2 and TRBJ2-5, with TRBD1 matching over 9 bases. The assigned J gene may be wrong: the sequence end matches TRBJ2-7 better. Looked up from germline, CDR1 is SGHTA and CDR2 is FQGNSA. The CDR3 covers 15 residues. The CDR3 DNA reads TGTGCCAGCGGCTTAGATGGGACAGGGACCTACGAGCAGTACTTC. Translating it yields CASGLDGTGTYEQYF.

The genes are TRBV7-2 and TRBJ2-7; D is possibly TRBD1 (6 bases). There are 13 residues in the CDR3. V was shortened by 4 bases and J by 7 bases, with 14 bases between the two germline ends. Looked up from germline, CDR1 is SGHTA and CDR2 is FQGNSA. CDR3 loop: CASSSYRDIEQYF. DNA for the CDR3: TGTGCCAGCAGCTCATACAGGGACATTGAGCAGTACTTC.

The genes are TRBV7-3 and TRBJ2-7, with 9 bases that match TRBD2. Germline CDR1 is SGHTA and CDR2 is FQGTGA. V lost 1 base to trimming and J lost 1 base; unmatched junction nucleotides: 5. CDR3 size: 16 residues. CDR3 residues: CASSLMTSGNSYEQYF. The CDR3 DNA reads as TGTGCCAGCAGCTTAATGACTAGCGGTAATTCCTACGAGCAGTACTTC. The full variable domain, completed using reference TRBV7-3 and TRBJ2-7, is GAGVSQTPSNKVTEKGKYVELRCDPISGHTALYWYRQSLGQGPEFLIYFQGTGAADDSGLPNDRFFAVRPEGSVSTLKIQRTERGDSAVYLCASSLMTSGNSYEQYFGPGTRLTVT.

The chain employs TRBV4-3 and TRBJ1-4; D is undetermined. The CDR3 runs to 14 residues. Germline-derived CDR1 and CDR2 are LGHNA and YSLEER. Between the trimmed V and J ends, which lost 1 base and 8 bases, there was a span of 11 bases. This CDR3 reads CASSQGKRTEKLFF. The CDR3, as DNA: TGCGCCAGCAGCCAAGGCAAGCGGACGGAAAAACTGTTTTTT.

Many counts were recorded for this clonotype. J is TRBJ1-5 and V is TRBV6-5; possibly TRBD1 for D (5 bases). With 0 bases removed from V and 3 bases from J, the gap between germline ends came to 6 bases. Germline CDR1 and CDR2: MNHEY and SVGAGI. CDR3 length equals 14 residues. The CDR3 sequence: CASSYSGHNQPQHF. The CDR3 region has the DNA TGTGCCAGCAGTTACTCGGGGCACAATCAGCCCCAGCATTTT.